One sample yielded the 2 T cell receptor beta chains listed below, sequenced in a study of blood T cell repertoires in COVID-19. TCRdb keeps only in-frame clones here, not all; method: immunoSEQ multiplex PCR. The sample has approximately 96,000 clones; 81% are singletons. The sequenced sample was peripheral blood. The receptor set was obtained from an elderly woman with acute or convalescent COVID-19.

The chain joins TRBV5-1 to TRBJ2-5, with TRBD1 matching over 11 bases. The germline gives CDR1 SGHRS, CDR2 YFSETQ. Losses at the gene ends were 0 bases for V and 5 bases for J; bases not matched to a gene: 3. CDR3 length: 15 residues. CDR3 sequence: CASSLEGTGGETQYF. CDR3 sequence (DNA): TGCGCCAGCAGCTTGGAGGGGACAGGGGGGGAGACCCAGTACTTC.

This clone was seen only a few times. The chain employs TRBV12-5 and TRBJ2-7, with D tentatively TRBD2 (5 bases). The V gene's germline CDR1 is LGHNT and CDR2 FRNRAP. Trimming pared 0 bases from V and 2 bases from J, leaving 14 bases between. The CDR3 has 16 residues. The CDR3 sequence is CASGLVTSGEPYEQYV. The CDR3 DNA is TGTGCTAGTGGTTTGGTAACCTCCGGGGAGCCCTACGAGCAGTACGTC.